Presented here are 4 T cell receptor beta chains from one specimen sequenced in a study of PD-1 blockade in classical Hodgkin lymphoma. Time point specified: cycle 4 day 1 (C4D1), after around six weeks of nivolumab. Every patient experienced relapse after autologous stem cell transplantation, and brentuximab vedotin exposure varied. Produced via immunoSEQ multiplex PCR; TCRdb's table is partial and in-frame only. The profile shows roughly 17,000 clones, 83% of them singletons. Sequencing was performed on peripheral blood mononuclear cells (PBMCs), taken before the fourth cycle of nivolumab. The receptors originated from a human donor with classical Hodgkin lymphoma.

CDR3 loop: CASTRTGGAGGYTF. The CDR3 DNA follows: TGCGCCAGCACCAGGACAGGGGGCGCGGGTGGCTACACCTTC. The chain recombines TRBV5-1 with TRBJ1-2; 11 nucleotides agree with TRBD1. CDR3 length equals 14 residues. Unmatched junction bases numbered 8, after V lost 6 bases and J lost 7 bases. Germline CDR1 and CDR2: SGHRS and YFSETQ.

A few counts support this clone. The chain couples TRBV7-8 to TRBJ1-5, with unresolved D. CDR1 is SGHVS and CDR2 is FQNEAQ in the germline V gene. V was pared by 1 base and J by 4 bases, with 5 bases between. This CDR3 has 13 residues. CDR3 nucleotide sequence: TGTGCCAGCAGCTTAGGGGATAATCAGCCCCAGCATTTT. Amino acids: CASSLGDNQPQHF.

This clone occurred a few times. This sequence joins TRBV7-8 and TRBJ1-1; no clear D. From germline, CDR1 is SGHVS and CDR2 FQNEAQ. Trimming removed 7 bases at V and 6 bases at J, with 18 bases between. This CDR3 contains 14 residues. The CDR3 is CASMPVGASAEAFF. The CDR3 coding sequence is TGTGCCAGCATGCCGGTGGGCGCGAGCGCTGAAGCTTTCTTT. Supplemented by reference TRBV7-8 and TRBJ1-1, the full variable domain reads GAGVSQSPRYKVAKRGQDVALRCDPISGHVSLFWYQQALGQGPEFLTYFQNEAQLDKSGLPSDRFFAERPEGSVSTLKIQRTQQEDSAVYLCASMPVGASAEAFFGQGTRLTVV.

The chain has TRBV11-2 and TRBJ2-2; 7 positions match TRBD1. CDR3 size: 15 residues. Germline trimming cut 6 bases from V and 4 bases from J; bases unmatched to any gene: 8. Germline CDR1 and CDR2: SGHAT and FQNNGV. CDR3 in DNA: TGTGCCAGCAGAACACACAGGGGACCCACCGGGGAGCTGTTTTTT. Translating gives CASRTHRGPTGELFF. The full variable domain, with the rest looked up from reference TRBV11-2 and TRBJ2-2, is EAGVAQSPRYKIIEKRQSVAFWCNPISGHATLYWYQQILGQGPKLLIQFQNNGVVDDSQLPKDRFSAERLKGVDSTLKIQPAKLEDSAVYLCASRTHRGPTGELFFGEGSRLTVL.